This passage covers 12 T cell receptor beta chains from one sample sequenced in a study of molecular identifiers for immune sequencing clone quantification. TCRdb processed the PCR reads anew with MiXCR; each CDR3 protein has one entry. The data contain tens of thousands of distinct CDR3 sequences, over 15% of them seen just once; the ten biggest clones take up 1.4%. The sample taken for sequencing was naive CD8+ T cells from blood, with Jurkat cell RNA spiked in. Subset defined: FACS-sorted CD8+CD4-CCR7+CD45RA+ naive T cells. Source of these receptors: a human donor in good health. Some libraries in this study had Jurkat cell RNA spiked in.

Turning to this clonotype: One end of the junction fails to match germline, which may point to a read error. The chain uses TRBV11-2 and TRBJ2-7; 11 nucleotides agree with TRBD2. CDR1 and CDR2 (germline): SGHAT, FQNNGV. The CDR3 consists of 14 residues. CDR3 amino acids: CASSLAGGNYGQYF. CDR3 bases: TGTGCCAGCAGTTTAGCGGGAGGGAATTACGGGCAGTACTTC.

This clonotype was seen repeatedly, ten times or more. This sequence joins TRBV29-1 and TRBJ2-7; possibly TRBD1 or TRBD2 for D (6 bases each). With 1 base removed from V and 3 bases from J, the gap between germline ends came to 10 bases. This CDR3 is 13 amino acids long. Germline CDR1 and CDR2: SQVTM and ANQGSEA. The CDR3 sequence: CSVEGGRDYEQYF. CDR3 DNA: TGCAGCGTTGAAGGGGGGCGGGACTACGAGCAGTACTTC.

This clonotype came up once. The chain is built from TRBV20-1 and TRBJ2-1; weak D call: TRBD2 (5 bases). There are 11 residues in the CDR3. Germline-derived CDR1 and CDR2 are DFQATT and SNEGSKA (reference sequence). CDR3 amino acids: CTAVDFNEQFF. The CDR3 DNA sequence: TGCACTGCGGTGGACTTTAATGAGCAGTTCTTC.

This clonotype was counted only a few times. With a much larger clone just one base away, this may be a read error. CDR3: CASSKSQEMNTEAFF. DNA of the CDR3: TGTGCCAGCAGCAAATCACAGGAGATGAACACTGAAGCTTTCTTT. The rearrangement joins TRBV11-2 to TRBJ1-1, with D maybe TRBD1 (5 bases). The CDR3 covers 15 residues. The V gene lost 5 bases and the J gene lost 0 bases, with 13 bases spanning the gap. Germline assignment: CDR1 SGHAT and CDR2 FQNNGV.

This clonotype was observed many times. CDR3 in amino acids: CASSLSGLAPPSTYEQYF. CDR3 DNA: TGTGCCAGCAGTTTATCGGGACTAGCCCCACCTTCAACCTACGAGCAGTACTTC. V is TRBV27 and J is TRBJ2-7; 9 bases agree with TRBD2. CDR3 length: 18 residues. V shed 0 bases, J shed 2 bases, and the junction held 11 bases outside the gene matches. Germline lookup yields CDR1 MNHEY and CDR2 SMNVEV (reference sequence).

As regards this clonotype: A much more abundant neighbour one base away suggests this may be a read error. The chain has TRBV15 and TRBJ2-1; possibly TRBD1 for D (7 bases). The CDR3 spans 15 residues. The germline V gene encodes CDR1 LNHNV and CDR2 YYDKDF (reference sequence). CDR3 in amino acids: CATSSAGTDYNERFF. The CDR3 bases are TGTGCCACCAGCAGTGCGGGGACAGACTACAATGAGCGGTTCTTC.

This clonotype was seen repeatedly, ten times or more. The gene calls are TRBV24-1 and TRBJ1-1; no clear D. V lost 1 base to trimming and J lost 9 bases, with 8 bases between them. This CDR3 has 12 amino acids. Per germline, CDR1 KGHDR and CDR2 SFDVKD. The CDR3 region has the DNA TGTGCCACCAGTGATTTCTCAGGCCAAGCTTTCTTT. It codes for CATSDFSGQAFF.

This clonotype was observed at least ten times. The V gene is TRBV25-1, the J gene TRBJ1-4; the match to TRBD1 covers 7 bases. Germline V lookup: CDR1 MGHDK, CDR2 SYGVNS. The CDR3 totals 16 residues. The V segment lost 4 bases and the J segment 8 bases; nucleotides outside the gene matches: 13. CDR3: CASSAIQGGAGEKLFF. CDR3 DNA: TGTGCCAGCAGTGCCATCCAGGGGGGGGCAGGGGAAAAACTGTTTTTT.

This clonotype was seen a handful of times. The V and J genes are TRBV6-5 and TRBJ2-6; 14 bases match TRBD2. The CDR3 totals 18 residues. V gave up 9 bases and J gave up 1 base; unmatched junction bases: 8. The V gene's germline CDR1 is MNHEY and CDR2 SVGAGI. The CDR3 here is CARTLTSGRDSGANVLTF. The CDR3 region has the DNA TGTGCCAGGACCCTGACTAGCGGGAGGGATTCTGGGGCCAACGTCCTGACTTTC.

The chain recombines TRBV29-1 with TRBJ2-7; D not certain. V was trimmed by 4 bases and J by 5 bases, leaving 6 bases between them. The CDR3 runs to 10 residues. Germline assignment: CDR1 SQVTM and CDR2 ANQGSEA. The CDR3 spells CSVGGNEQYF. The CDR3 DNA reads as TGCAGCGTTGGAGGAAACGAGCAGTACTTC.

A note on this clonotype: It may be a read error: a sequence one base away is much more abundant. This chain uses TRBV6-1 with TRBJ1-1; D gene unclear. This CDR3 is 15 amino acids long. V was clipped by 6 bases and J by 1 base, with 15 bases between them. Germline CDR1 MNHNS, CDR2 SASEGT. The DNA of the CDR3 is TGTGCCAGCAGACGTCCCGGGATGGGGAACACTGAAGCTTTCTTT. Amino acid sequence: CASRRPGMGNTEAFF.

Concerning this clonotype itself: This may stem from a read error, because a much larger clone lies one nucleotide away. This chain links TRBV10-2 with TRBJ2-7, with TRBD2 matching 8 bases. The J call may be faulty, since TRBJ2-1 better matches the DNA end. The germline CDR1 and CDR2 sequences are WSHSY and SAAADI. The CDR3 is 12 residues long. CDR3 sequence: CASKAGGYEQFF. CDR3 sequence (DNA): TGCGCCAGCAAGGCGGGGGGCTACGAGCAGTTCTTC.